The 11 T cell receptor beta chains in this list originate from one sample, sequenced in a study of T cell responses to AZD1222 COVID-19 vaccine. The table came from immunoSEQ multiplex PCR; TCRdb's copy has only in-frame clones and leaves some out. The sample yields about 120,000 clones, 75% to 95% seen once. The source material was peripheral blood, sampled 28 days after the second dose of the MenACWY control vaccine. Source of these receptors: an adult who received the MenACWY meningococcal vaccine as a control.

The chain carries TRBV5-8 and TRBJ1-6, with unresolved D. Germline V gives CDR1 SGHTS, CDR2 YDEGEE. V lost 3 bases and J 8 bases, leaving 6 bases between the germline ends. CDR3 size: 12 residues. CDR3 sequence: CASSYEYSPLHF. The CDR3 DNA sequence: TGTGCCAGCAGCTACGAATATTCACCCCTCCACTTT.

The chain employs TRBV11-2 and TRBJ2-7; weak D call: TRBD1 (6 bases). Germline CDR1 SGHAT, CDR2 FQNNGV. The CDR3 contains 16 residues. The V and J ends lost 5 bases and 3 bases respectively, with 20 bases between them. The CDR3: CASSRGRGGANYEQYF. The CDR3, as DNA: TGTGCCAGCAGCCGAGGCCGAGGGGGAGCTAACTACGAGCAGTACTTC.

The V and J genes are TRBV6-1 and TRBJ2-1, with 9 bases matching TRBD2. Germline CDR1 and CDR2: MNHNS and SASEGT. This CDR3 region has 15 residues. V lost 1 base to trimming and J lost 7 bases; unmatched junction nucleotides: 5. The CDR3 sequence: CASSEVAGGWNEQFF. As DNA, the CDR3 is TGTGCCAGCAGTGAAGTGGCGGGAGGGTGGAATGAGCAGTTCTTC.

This chain connects TRBV19 to TRBJ2-7, with no clear D. The germline gives CDR1 LNHDA, CDR2 SQIVND (reference sequence). This CDR3 spans 15 amino acids. The germline V and J ends were trimmed by 1 base and 3 bases, with 13 bases remaining between them. The CDR3 nucleotides are TGTGCCAGTAGTATAGGGGATTTAGCCCTCTACGAGCAGTACTTC. This encodes CASSIGDLALYEQYF.

The rearrangement links TRBV11-2 to TRBJ1-4, with TRBD1 matching 11 bases. Germline V gene data show CDR1 as SGHAT and CDR2 as FQNNGV. The CDR3 loop spans 15 amino acids. V dropped 3 bases and J dropped 7; count of bases not matched to a gene: 4. The CDR3 DNA reads TGTGCCAGCAGCTTTGCTGGGACAGGGGGTGAAAAACTGTTTTTT. Its protein is CASSFAGTGGEKLFF.

The rearrangement links TRBV6-8 to TRBJ2-2, with D perhaps assigned TRBD1 or TRBD2 (5 bases each). The V and J ends lost 7 bases and 3 bases respectively, with 18 bases between them. The CDR3 is 16 amino acids. CDR1 and CDR2 from the germline V gene are MNHGY and SAAAGT. The CDR3 region has the DNA TGTGCCAGCACCCAGCGGCAGGGACGGGACACCGGGGAGCTGTTTTTT. Translating it yields CASTQRQGRDTGELFF.

In its sample, this clone was seen once. V and J are TRBV6-5 and TRBJ1-3; D unclear. CDR3 length: 14 residues. The ends were cut back, 2 bases at V and 1 base at J, with 6 bases in the middle. Looked up from germline, CDR1 is MNHEY and CDR2 is SVGAGI. This CDR3 is CASSYRFSGNTIYF. The CDR3 nucleotides read TGTGCCAGCAGTTACAGATTTTCTGGAAACACCATATATTTT.

The V call is TRBV7-2, the J call TRBJ1-2; D gene uncertain. The germline V gene encodes CDR1 SGHTA and CDR2 FQGNSA. Between the trimmed V and J ends, which lost 5 bases and 3 bases, there was a span of 16 bases. The CDR3 has 15 amino acids. CDR3 sequence: CASSPRVDFDYGYTF. The DNA of the CDR3 is TGTGCCAGCAGCCCCCGCGTGGATTTTGACTATGGCTACACCTTC.

The chain links TRBV18 to TRBJ1-3, with D unresolved. The CDR3 extends over 10 amino acids. Germline lookup yields CDR1 KGHSH and CDR2 LQKENI. Trimming removed 8 bases at V and 4 bases at J, with 3 bases between. Here the CDR3 reads CASGGNTIYF. CDR3 DNA sequence: TGTGCCAGCGGAGGAAACACCATATATTTT.

The chain carries TRBV19 and TRBJ1-5, with 8 bases fitting TRBD1. Looked up from germline, CDR1 is LNHDA and CDR2 is SQIVND (reference sequence). This CDR3 spans 15 amino acids. Trimming took 7 bases from V and 2 from J; bases not matched to a gene: 7. CDR3 bases: TGTGCCAGTACCCCAGGGGGCTCCGGCAATCAGCCCCAGCATTTT. Its translation: CASTPGGSGNQPQHF.

This clone was picked up one time. V is TRBV6-5 and J is TRBJ2-3, with D unclear. Trimming took 10 bases from V and 5 from J, leaving 19 bases between them. Germline-derived CDR1 and CDR2 are MNHEY and SVGAGI. CDR3 length equals 14 residues. The CDR3 coding sequence is TGTGCCACCAGGTTTCTTAGGGTCGGAGATACGCAGTATTTT. Residues: CATRFLRVGDTQYF.